The 15 T cell receptor beta chains in this list originate from one sample, sequenced in a study of a mutant IDH1 vaccine in newly diagnosed glioma. These TCRs are of unknown antigen specificity. This sample's time point: week 35, safety follow-up. Doses consisted of 300 ug of mutant IDH1 20-mer peptide each, paired with topical imiquimod. Clones were read by immunoSEQ multiplex PCR, and TCRdb kept only the in-frame ones, dropping some. The repertoire holds tens of thousands of clones, with roughly 80% as singletons. Sample: PBMCs, taken from a glioma patient whose treatment included an IDH1 peptide vaccine. Every receptor here comes from a man in his forties or fifties with glioma.

V and J are TRBV7-9 and TRBJ1-4, with 8 bases aligning to TRBD1. With V trimmed by 5 bases and J by 3 bases, 5 bases remained unmatched. The CDR3 consists of 15 residues. In germline, CDR1 is SEHNR, CDR2 FQNEAQ (reference sequence). CDR3 sequence: CASSHRTGSNEKLFF. As DNA, the CDR3 is TGTGCCAGCAGCCACCGGACAGGGTCTAATGAAAAACTGTTTTTT.

The gene calls are TRBV29-1 and TRBJ2-1, with D possibly matching TRBD2 (6 bases). The germline gives CDR1 SQVTM, CDR2 ANQGSEA. V was trimmed by 3 bases and J by 7 bases, leaving 13 bases between them. This CDR3 is built from 13 residues. The CDR3 sequence is CSVEGIGGNEQFF. The CDR3 coding sequence is TGCAGCGTTGAGGGGATCGGAGGGAATGAGCAGTTCTTC.

The chain combines TRBV7-2 with TRBJ1-1; weak D call: TRBD1 (6 bases). The CDR3 runs 14 residues. Germline loops: CDR1 SGHTA, CDR2 FQGNSA. V dropped 10 bases and J dropped 1 base, with 16 bases sitting between them. This chain's CDR3 is CATSPGTPNTEAFF. In DNA, the CDR3 is TGTGCCACCAGTCCCGGGACACCGAACACTGAAGCTTTCTTT. The variable domain in full, with the rest retrieved from reference TRBV7-2 and TRBJ1-1, is GAGVSQSPSNKVTEKGKDVELRCDPISGHTALYWYRQSLGQGLEFLIYFQGNSAPDKSGLPSDRFSAERTGGSVSTLTIQRTQQEDSAVYLCATSPGTPNTEAFFGQGTRLTVV.

The chain couples TRBV9 to TRBJ2-5, with 12 nucleotides matching TRBD2. Trimming at V came to 3 bases and at J to 0 bases, leaving 6 bases not matched to a gene. The V gene's germline CDR1 is SGDLS and CDR2 YYNGEE. CDR3 length equals 17 residues. The CDR3 sequence is CASSGWTSGTYQETQYF. In DNA form, the CDR3 reads TGTGCCAGCAGCGGATGGACTAGCGGGACGTACCAAGAGACCCAGTACTTC.

The chain couples TRBV7-2 to TRBJ1-2, with D perhaps TRBD1 (5 bases). Trimming shortened V by 1 base and J by 7 bases, and 13 bases separated the two germline ends. The CDR3 sequence is 14 residues long. Germline lookup yields CDR1 SGHTA and CDR2 FQGNSA. CDR3 bases: TGTGCCAGCAGCTTAGAGGCAGGGTTGGGTGGCTACACCTTC. As protein: CASSLEAGLGGYTF.

The V gene is TRBV7-2, the J gene TRBJ2-5; D gene ambiguous. The V and J ends lost 7 bases and 4 bases respectively, with 10 bases between them. Germline V gene sequence: CDR1 SGHTA, CDR2 FQGNSA. This CDR3 contains 12 residues. CDR3 nucleotides: TGTGCCAGCACTACCGACCCAGAGACCCAGTACTTC. It encodes CASTTDPETQYF. Supplemented by reference TRBV7-2 and TRBJ2-5, the full variable domain reads GAGVSQSPSNKVTEKGKDVELRCDPISGHTALYWYRQSLGQGLEFLIYFQGNSAPDKSGLPSDRFSAERTGGSVSTLTIQRTQQEDSAVYLCASTTDPETQYFGPGTRLLVL.

The chain has TRBV5-5 and TRBJ2-1; D gene ambiguous. Trimming shortened V by 0 bases and J by 2 bases, and 15 bases separated the two germline ends. Germline CDR1 is SGHKS and CDR2 is YYEKEE (reference sequence). CDR3 length equals 17 residues. CDR3 sequence: CASSLDLPLATYNEQFF. In DNA form, the CDR3 reads TGTGCCAGCAGCTTGGACCTCCCCCTGGCCACCTACAATGAGCAGTTCTTC. The variable domain in full, with the rest retrieved from reference TRBV5-5 and TRBJ2-1, is DAGVTQSPTHLIKTRGQQVTLRCSPISGHKSVSWYQQVLGQGPQFIFQYYEKEERGRGNFPDRFSARQFPNYSSELNVNALLLGDSALYLCASSLDLPLATYNEQFFGPGTRLTVL.

V and J are TRBV9 and TRBJ2-2, with D possibly TRBD2 on 5 matching bases. This CDR3 has 13 residues. CDR1 is SGDLS, CDR2 YYNGEE, per germline. Trimming removed 4 bases at V and 6 bases at J, with 10 bases between. CDR3 DNA: TGTGCCAGCAGCAGAGCAGCGGCCGGGGAGCTGTTTTTT. Protein sequence: CASSRAAAGELFF.

The rearrangement uses TRBV28 and TRBJ1-2; tentatively, D is TRBD1 (6 bases). Trimming pared 8 bases from V and 6 bases from J, leaving 16 bases between. Per germline, CDR1 MDHEN and CDR2 SYDVKM. The CDR3 sequence is 13 residues long. This chain's CDR3 is CASGGGAVNGYTF. The CDR3 DNA sequence: TGTGCCAGCGGCGGGGGGGCAGTTAATGGCTACACCTTC.

The V gene is TRBV6-1, the J gene TRBJ2-2; 13 bases agree with TRBD2. The V and J ends lost 4 bases and 1 base, in that order; junction bases with no gene match: 3. CDR1 is MNHNS and CDR2 is SASEGT in the germline V gene. The CDR3 length is 17 residues. The CDR3 region has the DNA TGTGCCAGCAGTGGGACTAGCGGGGGAGAGAACACCGGGGAGCTGTTTTTT. It yields the protein CASSGTSGGENTGELFF.

The rearrangement links TRBV27 to TRBJ2-5; D might be TRBD2 (5 bases). There are 13 residues in the CDR3. V lost 2 bases to trimming and J lost 11 bases, with 15 bases between them. Germline lookup yields CDR1 MNHEY and CDR2 SMNVEV (reference sequence). The CDR3 region has the DNA TGTGCCAGCAGTTTAACCGGACGGGGAGAGCAGTACTTC. This sequence encodes CASSLTGRGEQYF.

This chain uses TRBV11-2 with TRBJ2-5; a possible D gene is TRBD2 (5 bases). This CDR3 comprises 15 residues. The V gene lost 5 bases and the J gene lost 1 base, with 14 bases spanning the gap. Germline CDR1 reads SGHAT; CDR2 reads FQNNGV. The CDR3 coding sequence is TGTGCCAGCAGCCTGGACGGGGAGATCCAAGAGACCCAGTACTTC. The encoded protein is CASSLDGEIQETQYF.

V and J are TRBV19 and TRBJ2-1; no definite D call. Germline V gene data show CDR1 as LNHDA and CDR2 as SQIVND (reference sequence). V was cut by 1 base and J by 9 bases, with 4 bases left in between. The CDR3 is 11 residues long. The CDR3 DNA follows: TGTGCCAGTAGTATAGGAGGTGAGCAGTTCTTC. Translated: CASSIGGEQFF.

The CDR3 spells CASRPRREGSEKLFF. In nucleotides, the CDR3 is TGTGCCAGCAGACCAAGACGGGAAGGATCTGAAAAACTGTTTTTT. V usage is TRBV11-2 and J usage is TRBJ1-4, with D uncertain. The CDR3 contains 15 residues. V was shortened by 6 bases and J by 7 bases, with 18 bases between the two germline ends. The germline CDR1 and CDR2 sequences are SGHAT and FQNNGV.

The genes are TRBV19 and TRBJ2-1, with 11 bases matching TRBD2. The germline CDR1 and CDR2 sequences are LNHDA and SQIVND (reference sequence). V dropped 6 bases and J dropped 7; count of bases not matched to a gene: 11. This CDR3 is built from 16 residues. In DNA form, the CDR3 reads TGTGCCAGTAGGGCATTAGCGGGGGGGCCTGGTAATGAGCAGTTCTTC. This codes for CASRALAGGPGNEQFF.